This T cell receptor beta chain originates from a study of T cell responses to AZD1222 COVID-19 vaccine. Regarding the study as a whole: Targeting of unmutated variant regions was reportedly seen in nearly half of spike-specific TCRs.

Of note for this clone: The antigen is undetermined.

Here immunoSEQ multiplex PCR was the method, and the copy in TCRdb shows in-frame clones only, minus some. The data contain roughly 56,000 clones, 81% of them seen just once; the ten biggest clones take up 26%. Trimming removed 3 bases from V and 0 bases from J, with 17 bases in between. This CDR3 is 17 amino acids long. Germline CDR1 is SGHTA and CDR2 is FQGNSA. The chain has TRBV7-2 and TRBJ1-2; D may be TRBD1 (6 bases). The origin of this receptor is an adult who received the AZD1222 COVID-19 vaccine. The source material was peripheral blood, sampled 28 days after the second AZD1222 dose. CDR3 loop: CASSFSFGGAANYGYTF. The CDR3 bases are TGTGCCAGCAGCTTTTCTTTCGGGGGGGCCGCTAACTATGGCTACACCTTC. Based on the CDR3 plus reference TRBV7-2 and TRBJ1-2, the full variable domain is GAGVSQSPSNKVTEKGKDVELRCDPISGHTALYWYRQSLGQGLEFLIYFQGNSAPDKSGLPSDRFSAERTGGSVSTLTIQRTQQEDSAVYLCASSFSFGGAANYGYTFGSGTRLTVV.